The present TCR beta chain was sequenced within a study of blood T cell repertoires in COVID-19. Study-level information: Donors in the United States, Italy and Spain gave samples during acute or convalescent COVID-19.

Here immunoSEQ multiplex PCR was the method, and the copy in TCRdb shows in-frame clones only, minus some. The top ten clones hold approximately 3.1% of a sample with roughly 230,000 clones, approximately 80% of them seen once. Among Cohort 3 donors, those recovered had two negative PCRs, clearance, or symptom resolution. This CDR3 has 16 residues. Trimming removed 5 bases at V and 1 base at J, with 15 bases between. CDR1 is SGHTA and CDR2 is FQGNSA in the germline V gene. This clone was counted between two and nine times. Sequenced material: PBMCs or T cells enriched from blood (not recorded which). This chain links TRBV7-2 with TRBJ1-3; maybe TRBD1 (5 bases). This sequence was found in a woman aged 55-69 years who had recovered from COVID-19. CDR3 sequence reads: CASSNQGAGSGNTIYF. CDR3 nucleotides: TGTGCCAGCAGCAACCAGGGTGCAGGGTCTGGAAACACCATATATTTT.